What follows is one TCR beta chain and its context. The data stem from a study of blood T cell repertoires in COVID-19. Study background: Material from acute and convalescent COVID-19 was sourced from the United States, Italy and Spain.

Germline V gene sequence: CDR1 KGHDR, CDR2 SFDVKD. Unmatched junction bases numbered 4, after V lost 4 bases and J lost 0 bases. The CDR3 consists of 16 residues. Sequencing was performed with immunoSEQ multiplex PCR; in TCRdb, only in-frame clones are kept and a portion is missing. The table shows about 160,000 clones, with 70% to 90% occurring only once. V and J are TRBV24-1 and TRBJ2-3; TRBD1 matches 9 bases. The receptor comes from an older man with acute or convalescent COVID-19. The sequenced sample was peripheral blood. DNA for the CDR3: TGTGCCACCAGTGAGGGCGGGACAGGGAGCACAGATACGCAGTATTTT. Protein sequence: CATSEGGTGSTDTQYF.